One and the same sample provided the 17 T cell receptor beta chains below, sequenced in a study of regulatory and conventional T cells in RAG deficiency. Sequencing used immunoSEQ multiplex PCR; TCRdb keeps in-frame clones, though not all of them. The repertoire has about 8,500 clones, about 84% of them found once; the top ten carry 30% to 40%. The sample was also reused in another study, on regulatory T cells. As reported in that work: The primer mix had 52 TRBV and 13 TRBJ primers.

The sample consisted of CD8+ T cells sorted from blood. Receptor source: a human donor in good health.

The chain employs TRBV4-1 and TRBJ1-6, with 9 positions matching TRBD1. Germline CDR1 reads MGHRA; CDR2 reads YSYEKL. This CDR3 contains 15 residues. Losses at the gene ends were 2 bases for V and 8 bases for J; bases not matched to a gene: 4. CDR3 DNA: TGCGCCAGCAGCCAATGGACAGGGGTGGATTCACCCCTCCACTTT. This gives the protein CASSQWTGVDSPLHF.

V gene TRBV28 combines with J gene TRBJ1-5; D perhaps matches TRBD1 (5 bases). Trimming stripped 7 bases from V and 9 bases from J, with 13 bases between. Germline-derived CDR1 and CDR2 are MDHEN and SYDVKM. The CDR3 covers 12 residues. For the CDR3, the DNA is TGTGCCAGCACCACCGGGGGTTCGCCCCAGCATTTT. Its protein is CASTTGGSPQHF.

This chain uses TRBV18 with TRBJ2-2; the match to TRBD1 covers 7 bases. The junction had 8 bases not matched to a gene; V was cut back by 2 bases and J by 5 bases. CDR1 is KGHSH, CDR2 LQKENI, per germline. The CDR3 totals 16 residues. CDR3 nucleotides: TGTGCCAGCTCACCAGTAGAGGGGGCGCGTACCGGGGAGCTGTTTTTT. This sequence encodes CASSPVEGARTGELFF.

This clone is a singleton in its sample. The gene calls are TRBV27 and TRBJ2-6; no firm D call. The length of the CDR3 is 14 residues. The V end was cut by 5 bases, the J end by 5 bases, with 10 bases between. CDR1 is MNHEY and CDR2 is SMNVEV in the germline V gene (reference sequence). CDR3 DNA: TGTGCCAGCAGTATTCAAAGTCGGGCCAACGTCCTGACTTTC. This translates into CASSIQSRANVLTF.

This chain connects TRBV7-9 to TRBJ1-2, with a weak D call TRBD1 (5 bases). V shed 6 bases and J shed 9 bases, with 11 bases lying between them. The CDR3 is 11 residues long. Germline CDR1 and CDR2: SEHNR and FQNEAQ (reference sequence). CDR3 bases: TGTGCCAGCAGACGGGGCTGGAGCTACACCTTC. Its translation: CASRRGWSYTF.

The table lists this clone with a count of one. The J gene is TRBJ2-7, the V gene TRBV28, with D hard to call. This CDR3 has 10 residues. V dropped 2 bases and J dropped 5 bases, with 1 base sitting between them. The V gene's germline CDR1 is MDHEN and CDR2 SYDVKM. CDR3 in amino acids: CASSLNEQYF. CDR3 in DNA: TGTGCCAGCAGTTTAAACGAGCAGTACTTC.

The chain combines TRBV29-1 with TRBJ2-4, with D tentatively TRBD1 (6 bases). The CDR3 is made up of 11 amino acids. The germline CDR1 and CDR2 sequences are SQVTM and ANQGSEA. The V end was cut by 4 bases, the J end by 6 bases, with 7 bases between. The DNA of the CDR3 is TGCAGCGTTGGGACAGTAAACATTCAGTACTTC. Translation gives CSVGTVNIQYF. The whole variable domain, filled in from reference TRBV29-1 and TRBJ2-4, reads SAVISQKPSRDICQRGTSLTIQCQVDSQVTMMFWYRQQPGQSLTLIATANQGSEATYESGFVIDKFPISRPNLTFSTLTVSNMSPEDSSIYLCSVGTVNIQYFGAGTRLSVL.

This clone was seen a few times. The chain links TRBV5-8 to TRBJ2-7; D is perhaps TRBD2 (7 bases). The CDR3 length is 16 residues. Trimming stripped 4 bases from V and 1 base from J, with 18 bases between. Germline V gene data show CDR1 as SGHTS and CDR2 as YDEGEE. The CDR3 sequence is CASSGRGTSFSYEQYF. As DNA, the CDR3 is TGTGCCAGCAGCGGGAGGGGGACCAGCTTTTCCTACGAGCAGTACTTC.

The CDR3 region has the DNA TGTGCCAGTAGTATAGTAGCGGGATCCTACAATGAGCAGTTCTTC. Its protein product is CASSIVAGSYNEQFF. V gene TRBV19 combines with J gene TRBJ2-1; 8 nucleotides align to TRBD2. Germline trimming cut 1 base from V and 1 base from J; bases unmatched to any gene: 0. Germline lookup yields CDR1 LNHDA and CDR2 SQIVND (reference sequence). The CDR3 spans 15 residues.

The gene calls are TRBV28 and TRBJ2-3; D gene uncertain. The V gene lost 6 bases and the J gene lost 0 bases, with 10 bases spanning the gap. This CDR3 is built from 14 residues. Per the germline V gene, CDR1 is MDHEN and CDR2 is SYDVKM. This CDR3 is CASSPTWSTDTQYF. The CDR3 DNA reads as TGTGCCAGCAGCCCAACCTGGAGCACAGATACGCAGTATTTT.

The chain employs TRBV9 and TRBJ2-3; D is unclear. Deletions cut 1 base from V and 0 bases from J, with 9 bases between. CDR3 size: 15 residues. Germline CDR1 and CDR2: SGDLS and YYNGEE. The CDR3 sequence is CASSVTTRSTDTQYF. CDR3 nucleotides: TGTGCCAGCAGCGTAACAACCCGGAGCACAGATACGCAGTATTTT. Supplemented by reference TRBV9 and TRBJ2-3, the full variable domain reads DSGVTQTPKHLITATGQRVTLRCSPRSGDLSVYWYQQSLDQGLQFLIQYYNGEERAKGNILERFSAQQFPDLHSELNLSSLELGDSALYFCASSVTTRSTDTQYFGPGTRLTVL.

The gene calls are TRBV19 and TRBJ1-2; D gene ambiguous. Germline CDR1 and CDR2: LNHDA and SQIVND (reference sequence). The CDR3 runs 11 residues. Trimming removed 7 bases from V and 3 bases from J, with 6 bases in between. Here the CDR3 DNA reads TGTGCCAGTACGGGTGACTATGGCTACACCTTC. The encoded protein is CASTGDYGYTF.

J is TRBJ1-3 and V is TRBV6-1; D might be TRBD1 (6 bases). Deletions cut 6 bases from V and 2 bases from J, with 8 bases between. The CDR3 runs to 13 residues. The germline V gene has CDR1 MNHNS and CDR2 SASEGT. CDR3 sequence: CASRRDTGNTIYF. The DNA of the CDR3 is TGTGCCAGCAGGCGGGACACTGGAAACACCATATATTTT.

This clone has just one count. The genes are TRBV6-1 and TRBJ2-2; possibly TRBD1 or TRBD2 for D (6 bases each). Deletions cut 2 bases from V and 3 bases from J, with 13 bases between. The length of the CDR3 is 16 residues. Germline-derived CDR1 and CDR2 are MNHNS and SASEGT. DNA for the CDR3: TGTGCCAGCAGTGAAAAGGGGGGAGACTACACCGGGGAGCTGTTTTTT. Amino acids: CASSEKGGDYTGELFF.

This CDR3 is CASSPGLAFITGELFF. Written as DNA, the CDR3 is TGTGCCAGCAGCCCGGGACTAGCGTTTATCACCGGGGAGCTGTTTTTT. V and J are TRBV11-2 and TRBJ2-2; 10 bases map to TRBD2. The CDR3 runs 16 residues. The germline V gene encodes CDR1 SGHAT and CDR2 FQNNGV. Trimming took 5 bases from V and 4 from J; bases not matched to a gene: 7.

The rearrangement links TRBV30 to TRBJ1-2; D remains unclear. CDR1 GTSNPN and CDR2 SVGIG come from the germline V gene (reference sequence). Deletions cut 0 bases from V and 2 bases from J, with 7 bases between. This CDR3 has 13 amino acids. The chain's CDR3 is CAWSVLSNYGYTF. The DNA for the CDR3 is TGTGCCTGGAGTGTGTTAAGCAACTATGGCTACACCTTC.

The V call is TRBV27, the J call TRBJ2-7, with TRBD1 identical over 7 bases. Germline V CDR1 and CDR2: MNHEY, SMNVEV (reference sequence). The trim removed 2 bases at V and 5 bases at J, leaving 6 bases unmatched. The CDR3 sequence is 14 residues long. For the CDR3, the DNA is TGTGCCAGCAGTTTAAGGGACAGTCTCAACGAGCAGTACTTC. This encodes CASSLRDSLNEQYF.